The entry that follows covers one T cell receptor beta chain sequence. The entry originates in a study of T-cell reconstitution after alpha-beta-depleted transplantation in children. The CDR3 covers 14 residues. Germline-derived CDR1 and CDR2 are SNHLY and FYNNEI. V gave up 1 base and J gave up 1 base, with 7 bases separating them. Unique molecular identifiers tagged the TCRbeta library. TCRdb itself ran the PCR reads through MiXCR, one entry per CDR3 protein. Of roughly 610,000 distinct CDR3 sequences in the sample, 8% to 11% were seen once. The rearrangement joins TRBV2 to TRBJ1-1; no clear D. The specimen was PBMCs from the stem cell graft donor, collected from the stem cell graft. The TCR was taken from a human donor who donated a stem cell graft to a child with acute myeloid leukemia. CDR3 residues: CASSEGTANTEAFF. CDR3 DNA: TGTGCCAGCAGTGAAGGGACGGCGAACACTGAAGCTTTCTTT. Using reference TRBV2 and TRBJ1-1 for the parts outside the CDR3, the full variable domain is EPEVTQTPSHQVTQMGQEVILRCVPISNHLYFYWYRQILGQKVEFLVSFYNNEISEKSEIFDDQFSVERPDGSNFTLKIRSTKLEDSAMYFCASSEGTANTEAFFGQGTRLTVV.